This T cell receptor beta chain was captured by sequencing in a study of shared clonotypes between healthy human individuals. V was shortened by 3 bases and J by 2 bases, with 16 bases between the two germline ends. This CDR3 is 15 amino acids long. Germline CDR1 is GTSNPN and CDR2 is SVGIG (reference sequence). A deep-level run was used for the assay. The method was immunoSEQ multiplex PCR; TCRdb's version includes in-frame clones alone and lacks a portion of them. The sample contains some 490,000 clones, over 70% of which appear only once. Participating donors were healthy, HIV-negative adults free of recent acute infections or vaccinations. Genomic DNA, for the unsorted samples, came from about 90 million PBMCs.

The rearrangement links TRBV30 to TRBJ1-2, with no clear D. The material sequenced was PBMCs. The receptor comes from a middle-aged woman in good health. Some clones in this sample may be carry-over from other donors' samples. The CDR3 protein is CAWRARRRGNYGYTF. CDR3 DNA sequence: TGTGCCTGGAGAGCCCGACGACGGGGAAACTATGGCTACACCTTC.